Each of the 10 T cell receptor beta chains below was sequenced from the same sample in a study of human T cells and chemical hapten exposure. Time point: patch test 3, about 24 weeks after DPC sensitization. Regarding treatment: therapeutic diphenylcyclopropenone sensitization with weekly scalp DPC. Each CDR3 protein gets one entry after TCRdb re-called the RACE reads with MiXCR. The table records 130,000 or so distinct CDR3 sequences, 10% to 12% of them present only once. The sequencing used whole blood, collected in connection with sensitization to the hapten diphenylcyclopropenone (DPC). All receptors derive from a woman aged 50 to 60 with alopecia areata. Some clones in this sample may be carry-over from other donors' samples.

V is TRBV7-9 and J is TRBJ2-7; the D is unclear. Trimming removed 5 bases from V and 2 bases from J, with 7 bases in between. The CDR3 spans 12 residues. Germline V CDR1 and CDR2: SEHNR, FQNEAQ (reference sequence). CDR3 residues: CASSLRPYEQYF. CDR3 DNA sequence: TGTGCCAGCAGCCTAAGACCCTACGAGCAGTACTTC.

This chain connects TRBV6-6 to TRBJ2-7, with D unclear. The CDR3 extends over 14 amino acids. The V and J ends lost 2 bases and 4 bases respectively, with 12 bases between them. Looked up from germline, CDR1 is MNHNY and CDR2 is SVGAGI (reference sequence). The CDR3 DNA sequence: TGTGCCAGCAGTTACCGGGTGGAAAGGTACGAGCAGTACTTC. As protein: CASSYRVERYEQYF.

This clonotype appeared many times. This chain connects TRBV25-1 to TRBJ2-1, with 14 bases matching TRBD2. This CDR3 has 16 residues. The trim removed 3 bases at V and 10 bases at J, leaving 8 bases unmatched. Germline CDR1 MGHDK, CDR2 SYGVNS. The CDR3 DNA is TGTGCCAGCAGTGATGCCGGGACTAGCGGGAGTAACGAGCAGTTCTTC. The encoded protein is CASSDAGTSGSNEQFF.

The J gene is TRBJ1-1, the V gene TRBV7-9, with D uncertain. This CDR3 has 14 residues. The V gene's germline CDR1 is SEHNR and CDR2 FQNEAQ (reference sequence). The V end lost 2 bases, the J end lost 4 bases, and 11 bases lay between the germline ends. DNA of the CDR3: TGTGCCAGCAGCTTATCCGGTTTAGGCACTGAAGCTTTCTTT. It encodes CASSLSGLGTEAFF.

CDR3 coding DNA: TGTGCCAGCAGTCCCGACAGTGAAACCTACGAGCAGTACTTC. It specifies CASSPDSETYEQYF. The chain couples TRBV6-2 or TRBV6-3 to TRBJ2-7; D might be TRBD1 (5 bases). Germline V gene lookup returns CDR1 MNHEY and CDR2 SVGEGT. The CDR3 runs 14 residues. V was pared by 5 bases and J by 2 bases, with 13 bases between.

J is TRBJ2-3 and V is TRBV7-9; D call uncertain. The V gene's germline CDR1 is SEHNR and CDR2 FQNEAQ (reference sequence). This CDR3 has 16 residues. V was cut by 4 bases and J by 0 bases, with 14 bases left in between. DNA for the CDR3: TGTGCCAGCAGCTGGCCCCGGGCCCTAAGCACAGATACGCAGTATTTT. Translating it yields CASSWPRALSTDTQYF.

The sample holds a few counts of this clonotype. The chain recombines TRBV4-2 with TRBJ2-1; 7 positions match TRBD2. V trimming: 3 bases; J trimming: 5 bases; junction bases outside the gene matches: 7. Germline-derived CDR1 and CDR2 are LGHNA and YNFKEQ. CDR3 length equals 15 residues. The CDR3 sequence: CASSQGGTANNEQFF. The CDR3 region has the DNA TGTGCCAGCAGCCAGGGGGGGACTGCCAACAATGAGCAGTTCTTC.

The sample holds a few counts of this clonotype. This sequence joins TRBV5-1 and TRBJ2-1; no definite D call. Germline loops: CDR1 SGHRS, CDR2 YFSETQ. V shed 3 bases and J shed 5 bases, with 18 bases lying between them. There are 16 residues in the CDR3. CDR3 region: CASSSGYSFSDNEQFF. The CDR3 DNA reads as TGCGCCAGCAGCTCAGGATACAGCTTTTCAGACAATGAGCAGTTCTTC.

The V and J genes are TRBV5-5 and TRBJ1-3; possibly TRBD1 for D (5 bases). The germline V and J ends were trimmed by 0 bases and 0 bases, with 13 bases remaining between them. There are 17 residues in the CDR3. Germline CDR1 and CDR2: SGHKS and YYEKEE (reference sequence). CDR3 DNA: TGTGCCAGCAGCTTGGGCGCTCCAGGGATCTCTGGAAACACCATATATTTT. Amino acids: CASSLGAPGISGNTIYF.

This clonotype was counted ten times or more. The chain joins TRBV20-1 to TRBJ2-3; the match to TRBD2 covers 7 bases. The germline V gene encodes CDR1 DFQATT and CDR2 SNEGSKA (reference sequence). The CDR3 length is 15 residues. The V gene end was trimmed by 6 bases and the J gene end by 4 bases; junction bases not matched to a gene: 13. The CDR3 is CSASDRRESSDTQYF. The CDR3 DNA reads as TGCAGTGCCTCAGACCGGCGGGAGAGTTCAGATACGCAGTATTTT.